Below, 13 T cell receptor beta chains from the same sample are listed, as sequenced in a study. TCRdb re-derived calls from the 5' RACE reads in MiXCR, one entry per CDR3 protein. The top ten hold 3.5% to 4.5% of the sample, which has 35,000 to 45,000 distinct CDR3 sequences, more than 20% seen once. Tregs were sorted as CD4+CD25+CD127-/low cells. The sample taken for sequencing was Tregs sorted from a lymph node. The receptors shown here come from a female donor with breast cancer.

The table lists this clonotype with many counts. The genes are TRBV5-1 and TRBJ1-1; D gene ambiguous. V was shortened by 0 bases and J by 0 bases, with 6 bases between the two germline ends. CDR3 length: 14 residues. CDR1 and CDR2 from the germline V gene are SGHRS and YFSETQ. The CDR3 loop reads CASSLAIMNTEAFF. For the CDR3, the DNA is TGCGCCAGCAGCTTGGCCATCATGAACACTGAAGCTTTCTTT.

This clonotype was seen once. Mismatch with germline at one junction end may stem from a read error. The V gene is TRBV4-1, the J gene TRBJ1-2; perhaps TRBD1 as D (5 bases). The germline V gene encodes CDR1 MGHRA and CDR2 YSYEKL. CDR3 length: 16 residues. The chain's CDR3 is CASSQERLVGTYDYTF. The CDR3 DNA reads as TGCGCCAGCAGCCAAGAACGGCTTGTAGGGACTTATGACTACACCTTC.

This sequence joins TRBV7-9 and TRBJ2-5, with 7 bases that match TRBD1. The V and J ends lost 5 bases and 1 base, in that order; junction bases with no gene match: 4. The CDR3 is 14 amino acids. The germline CDR1 and CDR2 sequences are SEHNR and FQNEAQ (reference sequence). Here the CDR3 DNA reads TGTGCCAGCAGCCGTACAGGGGTCCAAGAGACCCAGTACTTC. Residues: CASSRTGVQETQYF.

Notes on this clonotype: A much larger clonotype is one base distant, so this may be a read error. V and J are TRBV28 and TRBJ2-7; no reliable D call. The CDR3 is 13 residues long. Germline CDR1 MDHEN, CDR2 SYDVKM. The V and J ends lost 2 bases and 6 bases respectively, with 11 bases between them. The CDR3 sequence: CASSLSVLGEQYF. CDR3 in DNA: TGTGCCAGCAGTTTAAGTGTATTAGGCGAGCAGTACTTC.

This sequence joins TRBV29-1 and TRBJ1-2; 9 bases are a match to TRBD1. Germline loops: CDR1 SQVTM, CDR2 ANQGSEA. Trimming took 7 bases from V and 4 from J; bases not matched to a gene: 28. This CDR3 is 20 amino acids long. CDR3 nucleotide sequence: TGCAGCGCACTCAGGGGGGACAGGGAAACACGACAGGGAATCGGCTATGGCTACACCTTC. Translation: CSALRGDRETRQGIGYGYTF.

Comments on this clonotype: A much larger clone sits a single nucleotide away, making a read error possible. The rearrangement joins TRBV4-1 to TRBJ1-1; 7 bases agree with TRBD1. The CDR3 is 15 amino acids. CDR1 and CDR2 (germline): MGHRA, YSYEKL. CDR3 sequence: CAGSQQTGLNTEAFF. The CDR3 DNA sequence: TGCGCCGGCAGCCAACAGACAGGGTTGAACACTGAAGCTTTCTTT.

V gene TRBV11-2 combines with J gene TRBJ2-7, with 8 bases aligning to TRBD2. V lost 5 bases, J lost 0 bases, and 9 bases stayed unmatched. The V gene's germline CDR1 is SGHAT and CDR2 FQNNGV. The CDR3 runs 16 residues. The CDR3 region has the DNA TGTGCCAGCAGCGTAGCGGGGCCCGAGAGCTCCTACGAGCAGTACTTC. Encoded protein: CASSVAGPESSYEQYF.

The chain has TRBV6-5 and TRBJ2-5; TRBD2 is a possible D gene (5 bases). The germline V gene encodes CDR1 MNHEY and CDR2 SVGAGI. This CDR3 has 16 amino acids. V was pared by 8 bases and J by 0 bases, with 19 bases between. The CDR3 DNA follows: TGTGCCAGCGCCGGACCCGGAGCGGCGTACCAAGAGACCCAGTACTTC. Translation: CASAGPGAAYQETQYF.

This chain uses TRBV13 with TRBJ2-7, with D unresolved. This CDR3 spans 12 amino acids. V shed 2 bases and J shed 6 bases, with 8 bases lying between them. Germline CDR1 PRHDT, CDR2 FYEKMQ (reference sequence). The CDR3 DNA sequence: TGTGCCAGCAGCTTAACAAACCTCGAGCAGTACTTC. Encoded protein: CASSLTNLEQYF.

The chain uses TRBV9 and TRBJ2-7; the D gene is possibly TRBD2 (5 bases). This CDR3 is built from 16 residues. CDR1 is SGDLS and CDR2 is YYNGEE in the germline V gene. Trimming shortened V by 5 bases and J by 4 bases, and 22 bases separated the two germline ends. The CDR3 nucleotides read TGTGCCAGCAGTCCCCTAGGTGGAGGCCTTTCTTACGAGCAGTACTTC. Its translation is CASSPLGGGLSYEQYF. The full variable domain, rest sourced from reference TRBV9 and TRBJ2-7, is DSGVTQTPKHLITATGQRVTLRCSPRSGDLSVYWYQQSLDQGLQFLIQYYNGEERAKGNILERFSAQQFPDLHSELNLSSLELGDSALYFCASSPLGGGLSYEQYFGPGTRLTVT.

This clonotype appeared many times. The V call is TRBV4-1, the J call TRBJ1-1; 7 bases agree with TRBD1. The trim removed 4 bases at V and 5 bases at J, leaving 7 bases unmatched. The length of the CDR3 is 14 residues. Germline V gene sequence: CDR1 MGHRA, CDR2 YSYEKL. For the CDR3, the DNA is TGCGCCAGCAGCCCAGGGGGGGGGAGGACTGAAGCTTTCTTT. Its translation is CASSPGGGRTEAFF.

Notes on this clonotype: A much more abundant neighbour one base away suggests this may be a read error. The chain carries TRBV15 and TRBJ2-1, with a possible D match to TRBD1 (6 bases). The CDR3 spans 15 residues. The germline V and J ends were trimmed by 8 bases and 0 bases, with 14 bases remaining between them. Germline lookup yields CDR1 LNHNV and CDR2 YYDKDF (reference sequence). CDR3 sequence: CATCKGQSSYNEQFF. The CDR3 DNA reads TGTGCCACCTGCAAAGGACAGAGCTCCTACAATGAGCAGTTCTTC.

This clonotype was recorded at least ten times. The J gene is TRBJ2-7, the V gene TRBV4-1, with D possibly matching TRBD2 (5 bases). The germline CDR1 and CDR2 sequences are MGHRA and YSYEKL. This CDR3 comprises 14 residues. V was trimmed by 1 base and J by 0 bases, leaving 7 bases between them. The DNA of the CDR3 is TGCGCCAGCAGCCAAGGAAGCGGCTCCTACGAGCAGTACTTC. Amino acids: CASSQGSGSYEQYF.